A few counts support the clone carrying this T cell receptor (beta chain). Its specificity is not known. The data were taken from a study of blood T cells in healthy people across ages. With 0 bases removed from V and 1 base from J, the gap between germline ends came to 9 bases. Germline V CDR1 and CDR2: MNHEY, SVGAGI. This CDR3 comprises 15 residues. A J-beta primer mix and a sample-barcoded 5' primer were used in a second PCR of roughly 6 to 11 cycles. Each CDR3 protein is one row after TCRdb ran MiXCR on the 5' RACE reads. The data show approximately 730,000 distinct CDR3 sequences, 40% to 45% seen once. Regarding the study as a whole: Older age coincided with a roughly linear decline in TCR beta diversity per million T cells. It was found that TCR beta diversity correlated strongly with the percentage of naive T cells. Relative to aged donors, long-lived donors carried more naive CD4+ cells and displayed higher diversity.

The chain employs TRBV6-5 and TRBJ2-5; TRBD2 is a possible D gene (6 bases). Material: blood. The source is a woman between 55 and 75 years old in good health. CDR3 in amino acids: CASSYSGTPQETQYF. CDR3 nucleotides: TGTGCCAGCAGTTACTCTGGGACTCCCCAAGAGACCCAGTACTTC.